The 27 T cell receptor beta chains presented below share a single source sample, sequenced in a study of metastatic and nonmetastatic thyroid tumors. MiXCR re-clonotyped the PCR reads for TCRdb. Counted here are around 26,000 clones, roughly 4% occurring once; the ten biggest clones make up under 4%. Each patient went into thyroid surgery without having received any treatment. Sequenced: blood. The origin of the receptors is a male donor with papillary thyroid cancer or a benign thyroid nodule (not recorded which). Some clones in this sample may be carry-over from other donors' samples.

Ten or more counts support this clone. The CDR3 region is CASSRTSGISYEQYF. The CDR3 DNA is TGTGCCAGCAGCCGGACTAGCGGGATCTCCTACGAGCAGTACTTC. This chain connects TRBV7-2 to TRBJ2-7; the match to TRBD2 covers 12 bases. CDR1 and CDR2 from the germline V gene are SGHTA and FQGNSA. The CDR3 is 15 residues long. V trimming: 5 bases; J trimming: 0 bases; junction bases outside the gene matches: 2.

This clone was recorded many times. This chain joins TRBV28 and TRBJ1-4, with a possible D match to TRBD1 (6 bases). This CDR3 contains 15 residues. Trimming pared 5 bases from V and 2 bases from J, leaving 12 bases between. Per the germline V gene, CDR1 is MDHEN and CDR2 is SYDVKM. Here the CDR3 DNA reads TGTGCCAGCAGTCCCTGGAGGGGGACTAATGAAAAACTGTTTTTT. This translates into CASSPWRGTNEKLFF.

By share, this clone ranks as medium-sized. The sample contains more than one DNA sequence encoding this CDR3. The rearrangement joins TRBV5-1 to TRBJ2-1; TRBD1 might be the D (7 bases). Germline V gene sequence: CDR1 SGHRS, CDR2 YFSETQ. The CDR3 runs 16 residues. With 2 bases removed from V and 2 bases from J, the gap between germline ends came to 14 bases. The CDR3 loop is CASSLPGGPAYNEQFF. The CDR3 nucleotides read TGCGCCAGCAGCTTACCAGGGGGGCCTGCCTACAATGAGCAGTTCTTC.

The chain is built from TRBV19 and TRBJ1-1; TRBD1 matches 7 bases. Germline assignment: CDR1 LNHDA and CDR2 SQIVND (reference sequence). The CDR3 runs 16 residues. Unmatched junction bases numbered 11, after V lost 7 bases and J lost 0 bases. CDR3 nucleotide sequence: TGTGCCAGTACCCGAAGACAGGGAGGGCTGAACACTGAAGCTTTCTTT. Amino acid sequence: CASTRRQGGLNTEAFF.

This clone has more than one count but fewer than ten. The chain couples TRBV6-2 or TRBV6-3 to TRBJ2-7, with TRBD2 matching over 11 bases. V shed 5 bases, J shed 0 bases, and the junction held 6 bases outside the gene matches. CDR1 is MNHEY, CDR2 SVGEGT, per germline. The CDR3 consists of 16 residues. The CDR3 loop reads CASSRTSGGTSYEQYF. CDR3 nucleotides: TGTGCCAGCAGTAGAACTAGCGGGGGAACCTCCTACGAGCAGTACTTC.

The chain recombines TRBV19 with TRBJ1-1; D is ambiguous. CDR1 and CDR2 from the germline V gene are LNHDA and SQIVND (reference sequence). V was shortened by 3 bases and J by 5 bases, with 13 bases between the two germline ends. The CDR3 spans 14 residues. CDR3 nucleotide sequence: TGTGCCAGTAGTATCAGTGAATTTGGGACTGAAGCTTTCTTT. It encodes CASSISEFGTEAFF.

This clone has more than one count but fewer than ten. This chain joins TRBV7-2 and TRBJ2-2; possible D gene TRBD1, 5 bases. The V end was cut by 5 bases, the J end by 6 bases, with 16 bases between. The germline V gene encodes CDR1 SGHTA and CDR2 FQGNSA. The CDR3 has 15 amino acids. The CDR3 DNA is TGTGCCAGCAGCAAACCGTTAGGGGTGTCCGGGGAGCTGTTTTTT. It translates to CASSKPLGVSGELFF.

V and J are TRBV5-1 and TRBJ1-4, with unresolved D. V was shortened by 3 bases and J by 8 bases, with 17 bases between the two germline ends. Germline V gene sequence: CDR1 SGHRS, CDR2 YFSETQ. The CDR3 totals 15 residues. In DNA form, the CDR3 reads TGCGCCAGCAGCTACACTGTAGGGCTAGACGAAAAACTGTTTTTT. As protein: CASSYTVGLDEKLFF. Using reference TRBV5-1 and TRBJ1-4 for the parts outside the CDR3, the full variable domain is KAGVTQTPRYLIKTRGQQVTLSCSPISGHRSVSWYQQTPGQGLQFLFEYFSETQRNKGNFPGRFSGRQFSNSRSEMNVSTLELGDSALYLCASSYTVGLDEKLFFGSGTQLSVL.

This clone was observed at least ten times. This rearrangement joins TRBV10-2 to TRBJ1-1; D unclear. V dropped 3 bases and J dropped 1 base, with 6 bases sitting between them. The CDR3 totals 13 residues. Germline CDR1 is WSHSY and CDR2 is SAAADI. The chain's CDR3 is CASSDAGNTEAFF. The CDR3 DNA sequence: TGCGCCAGCAGTGATGCCGGGAACACTGAAGCTTTCTTT.

This clone was seen only a few times. The chain joins TRBV7-3 to TRBJ2-5; D is tentatively TRBD1 or TRBD2 (5 bases each). Deletions cut 2 bases from V and 0 bases from J, with 10 bases between. Germline loops: CDR1 SGHTA, CDR2 FQGTGA. The CDR3 is 15 residues long. Here the CDR3 DNA reads TGTGCCAGCAGCTTATGGAGAGGGGACCAAGAGACCCAGTACTTC. Translation gives CASSLWRGDQETQYF.

In its sample, this clone was seen many times. The rearrangement links TRBV25-1 to TRBJ1-5; 9 positions match TRBD1. CDR1 MGHDK and CDR2 SYGVNS come from the germline V gene. The V segment lost 4 bases and the J segment 0 bases; nucleotides outside the gene matches: 7. The CDR3 is 17 amino acids. CDR3 sequence: CASSAAGQGVSNQPQHF. The CDR3 DNA is TGTGCCAGCAGTGCAGCGGGACAGGGAGTTAGCAATCAGCCCCAGCATTTT.

This clone was observed a single time. The germline gene is not matched at one end of the junction; a read error may be the cause. The gene calls are TRBV6-1 and TRBJ1-4; D ambiguous. This CDR3 is built from 14 residues. The germline V gene has CDR1 MNHNS and CDR2 SASEGT. The CDR3: CASTEGSEEVKLFF. The CDR3 nucleotides read TGTGCCAGCACTGAAGGGAGCGAGGAGGTAAAGCTGTTTTTT.

V is TRBV6-1 and J is TRBJ1-1; tentative D call: TRBD1 (5 bases). Germline CDR1 is MNHNS and CDR2 is SASEGT. Trimming left V 6 bases short and J 1 base short, with 18 bases between. The CDR3 runs 16 residues. The CDR3 nucleotides read TGTGCCAGCAGGGGACTCCTACGGGGGGGGAACACTGAAGCTTTCTTT. This sequence encodes CASRGLLRGGNTEAFF.

This chain connects TRBV7-9 to TRBJ2-2, with D uncertain. This CDR3 is built from 14 residues. CDR1 and CDR2 (germline): SEHNR, FQNEAQ (reference sequence). The V end lost 1 base, the J end lost 6 bases, and 9 bases lay between the germline ends. The CDR3 coding sequence is TGTGCCAGCAGCTTAGGTGGGTCCGCCGGGGAGCTGTTTTTT. Protein sequence: CASSLGGSAGELFF.

This chain uses TRBV11-3 with TRBJ2-3, with D perhaps TRBD2 (6 bases). CDR3 length: 17 residues. Trimming shortened V by 1 base and J by 1 base, and 15 bases separated the two germline ends. CDR1 is SGHNT and CDR2 is YENEEA in the germline V gene. The CDR3 loop reads CASSLGMYGEGTDTQYF. The CDR3 coding sequence is TGTGCCAGCAGCTTAGGAATGTATGGGGAGGGCACAGATACGCAGTATTTT.

This clone was picked up many times. The chain's CDR3 is CATLRDRPVFSNQPQHF. The CDR3 coding sequence is TGCGCCACCCTCCGGGACAGGCCCGTTTTCAGCAATCAGCCCCAGCATTTT. The rearrangement links TRBV4-3 to TRBJ1-5, with TRBD1 matching 8 bases. The CDR3 spans 17 residues. The germline CDR1 and CDR2 sequences are LGHNA and YSLEER. V gave up 10 bases and J gave up 1 base; unmatched junction bases: 15.

V and J are TRBV20-1 and TRBJ2-4; no definite D call. The germline V gene encodes CDR1 DFQATT and CDR2 SNEGSKA (reference sequence). V gave up 6 bases and J gave up 7 bases, with 10 bases separating them. The CDR3 contains 11 residues. CDR3: CSARTVNIQYF. Here the CDR3 DNA reads TGCAGTGCCAGGACGGTGAACATTCAGTACTTC.

The V and J genes are TRBV10-3 and TRBJ2-7; perhaps D is TRBD1 or TRBD2 (7 bases each). Germline CDR1 reads ENHRY; CDR2 reads SYGVKD. There are 15 residues in the CDR3. Trimming stripped 6 bases from V and 4 bases from J, with 19 bases between. In DNA form, the CDR3 reads TGTGCCATCAGCCCTCAGGGGGGGCTCTCTTACGAGCAGTACTTC. Protein sequence: CAISPQGGLSYEQYF.

V usage is TRBV9 and J usage is TRBJ2-3; D remains ambiguous. Deletions cut 3 bases from V and 0 bases from J, with 14 bases between. The germline CDR1 and CDR2 sequences are SGDLS and YYNGEE. The length of the CDR3 is 16 residues. CDR3 DNA: TGTGCCAGCAGCGAAGCGTACGACGAAAGCACAGATACGCAGTATTTT. This gives the protein CASSEAYDESTDTQYF.

A remark on this clone: Compared with germline, one end of the junction differs, possibly owing to a read error. The chain is built from TRBV7-9 and TRBJ1-6; D not resolved. Germline V CDR1 and CDR2: SEHNR, FQNEAQ (reference sequence). The CDR3 totals 14 residues. CDR3 coding DNA: TGTGCAAGCAGCCGCGGAAACTATAATTCACCCCTCCAATTT. Translation gives CASSRGNYNSPLQF.

This clone was seen a few times. At one end the junction does not follow the germline gene, possibly because of a read error. J is TRBJ2-1 and V is TRBV28; 9 bases match TRBD2. Germline V gene data show CDR1 as MDHEN and CDR2 as SYDVKM. The length of the CDR3 is 17 residues. The CDR3 region is CAGSSQVAGVSYNEQFF. The DNA of the CDR3 is TGTGCCGGCAGTTCCCAAGTAGCGGGAGTCTCCTACAATGAGCAGTTCTTC.

The rearrangement uses TRBV6-1 and TRBJ2-1; D is uncertain. The CDR3 spans 11 residues. CDR1 and CDR2 (germline): MNHNS, SASEGT. The germline V and J ends were trimmed by 8 bases and 9 bases, with 11 bases remaining between them. CDR3: CASQFYREQFF. Here the CDR3 DNA reads TGTGCCAGCCAATTTTACCGTGAGCAGTTCTTC.

This clone was observed at least ten times. The J gene is TRBJ1-2, the V gene TRBV10-1; D is unresolved. CDR3 length: 13 residues. The germline V and J ends were trimmed by 0 bases and 8 bases, with 10 bases remaining between them. Germline V CDR1 and CDR2: WNHNN, SYGVQD (reference sequence). Here the CDR3 reads CASSESPHWGYTF. CDR3 in DNA: TGCGCCAGCAGTGAGTCCCCTCATTGGGGCTACACCTTC.

The J gene is TRBJ2-7, the V gene TRBV6-5; D is unresolved. From germline, CDR1 is MNHEY and CDR2 SVGAGI. The CDR3 runs to 14 residues. Trimming removed 2 bases at V and 3 bases at J, with 11 bases between. CDR3 residues: CASSYLHSSYEQYF. DNA for the CDR3: TGTGCCAGCAGTTACCTCCACAGTAGCTACGAGCAGTACTTC.

This clone was detected ten times or more. The chain couples TRBV10-3 to TRBJ2-7, with 9 bases lining up with TRBD1. The CDR3 runs 15 residues. The germline CDR1 and CDR2 sequences are ENHRY and SYGVKD. V lost 3 bases to trimming and J lost 3 bases; unmatched junction nucleotides: 6. CDR3 sequence (DNA): TGTGCCATCAGTGATGGGGACAGGGTAATCTACGAGCAGTACTTC. Protein sequence: CAISDGDRVIYEQYF.

This clone occurred many times. V usage is TRBV5-1 and J usage is TRBJ1-2; no clear D gene. The CDR3 sequence is 12 residues long. V dropped 0 bases and J dropped 8 bases, with 8 bases sitting between them. Germline V gene lookup returns CDR1 SGHRS and CDR2 YFSETQ. The CDR3 nucleotides read TGCGCCAGCAGCTTGGGTGCAGAGGGCTACACCTTC. Protein sequence: CASSLGAEGYTF. The full variable domain, with the rest looked up from reference TRBV5-1 and TRBJ1-2, is KAGVTQTPRYLIKTRGQQVTLSCSPISGHRSVSWYQQTPGQGLQFLFEYFSETQRNKGNFPGRFSGRQFSNSRSEMNVSTLELGDSALYLCASSLGAEGYTFGSGTRLTVV.

The genes are TRBV10-3 and TRBJ1-1; the D is unclear. Between the trimmed V and J ends, which lost 8 bases and 1 base, there was a span of 8 bases. Germline V CDR1 and CDR2: ENHRY, SYGVKD. This CDR3 spans 12 amino acids. In nucleotides, the CDR3 is TGTGCCATCGCCGACAAGAACACTGAAGCTTTCTTT. As protein: CAIADKNTEAFF.